These 27 T cell receptor beta chains were sequenced from one sample in a study of T cell responses to AZD1222 COVID-19 vaccine. TCRdb's copy holds only in-frame clones and misses some; the assay was immunoSEQ multiplex PCR. Of 85,000 to 90,000 clones in the sample, approximately 90% were seen once. The source was peripheral blood, collected on day 0 of MenACWY control vaccination. The receptors derive from an adult in good health.

The genes are TRBV5-4 and TRBJ2-7; perhaps TRBD1 as D (5 bases). The CDR3 length is 12 residues. CDR1 is SGHNT, CDR2 YYREEE, per germline (reference sequence). V dropped 1 base and J dropped 6 bases, with 8 bases sitting between them. This chain's CDR3 is CASSLLTGEQYF. CDR3 sequence (DNA): TGTGCCAGCAGCTTGCTAACAGGCGAGCAGTACTTC.

This clone was counted once. The chain employs TRBV20-1 and TRBJ2-5; TRBD1 is a possible D gene (6 bases). Germline V gives CDR1 DFQATT, CDR2 SNEGSKA (reference sequence). The CDR3 is 11 amino acids. The V end lost 4 bases, the J end lost 6 bases, and 9 bases lay between the germline ends. The CDR3 region is CSAIQGKTQYF. DNA for the CDR3: TGCAGTGCTATTCAGGGGAAGACCCAGTACTTC.

CDR3 sequence reads: CASSQEGISSSYNEQFF. CDR3 sequence (DNA): TGCGCCAGCAGCCAAGAGGGTATATCGAGCTCCTACAATGAGCAGTTCTTC. The V call is TRBV4-1, the J call TRBJ2-1; D unresolved. CDR3 length equals 17 residues. Trimming left V 0 bases short and J 0 bases short, with 12 bases between. The germline V gene has CDR1 MGHRA and CDR2 YSYEKL.

The chain is built from TRBV7-2 and TRBJ2-2, with D possibly TRBD2 on 5 matching bases. CDR3 length: 15 residues. CDR1 is SGHTA and CDR2 is FQGNSA in the germline V gene. V lost 5 bases and J lost 1, with 11 bases in between. The chain's CDR3 is CASSQSGMNTGELFF. The CDR3, as DNA: TGTGCCAGCAGCCAATCCGGGATGAACACCGGGGAGCTGTTTTTT.

This rearrangement joins TRBV6-1 to TRBJ1-6; D gene uncertain. This CDR3 has 15 residues. Germline values: CDR1 MNHNS, CDR2 SASEGT. V was pared by 1 base and J by 0 bases, with 4 bases between. The CDR3 protein is CASSEGFSYNSPLHF. The CDR3 DNA reads TGTGCCAGCAGTGAAGGATTCTCCTATAATTCACCCCTCCACTTT.

The sample holds one count of this clone. The rearrangement links TRBV5-1 to TRBJ2-3; no definite D call. CDR3 length: 11 residues. Per germline, CDR1 SGHRS and CDR2 YFSETQ. With 8 bases removed from V and 0 bases from J, the gap between germline ends came to 4 bases. This chain's CDR3 is CASKSTDTQYF. The CDR3 DNA sequence: TGCGCCAGTAAAAGCACAGATACGCAGTATTTT.

The V gene is TRBV5-6, the J gene TRBJ1-2; D may be TRBD1 (6 bases). Germline V lookup: CDR1 SGHDT, CDR2 YYEEEE. Between the trimmed V and J ends, which lost 0 bases and 4 bases, there was a span of 10 bases. This CDR3 is 14 amino acids long. As DNA, the CDR3 is TGTGCCAGCAGCTTGGCAGGGGACCTCTATGGCTACACCTTC. Translated: CASSLAGDLYGYTF.

This chain joins TRBV18 and TRBJ2-7, with 8 bases that match TRBD1. Germline-derived CDR1 and CDR2 are KGHSH and LQKENI. V lost 4 bases and J lost 5; bases outside the gene matches: 4. The CDR3 loop spans 13 amino acids. In DNA form, the CDR3 reads TGTGCCAGCTCACGGGAGACAGGGGACGAGCAGTACTTC. Its translation: CASSRETGDEQYF.

The chain links TRBV5-1 to TRBJ2-3, with 7 positions matching TRBD1. Germline CDR1 reads SGHRS; CDR2 reads YFSETQ. The CDR3 runs 16 residues. Trimming took 0 bases from V and 0 from J; bases not matched to a gene: 4. CDR3 DNA sequence: TGCGCCAGCAGCTTGGTCGGGACAGCTAGCACAGATACGCAGTATTTT. This sequence encodes CASSLVGTASTDTQYF.

V is TRBV4-2 and J is TRBJ1-2, with D unresolved. CDR3 length: 15 residues. Trimming pared 4 bases from V and 2 bases from J, leaving 14 bases between. Germline V gene lookup returns CDR1 LGHNA and CDR2 YNFKEQ. The CDR3 spells CASSRLEAGNYGYTF. Written as DNA, the CDR3 is TGTGCCAGCAGCCGCCTTGAGGCGGGGAACTATGGCTACACCTTC.

The rearrangement uses TRBV7-8 and TRBJ2-2; D gene unclear. This CDR3 contains 14 residues. The germline gives CDR1 SGHVS, CDR2 FQNEAQ. The V and J ends lost 1 base and 6 bases respectively, with 9 bases between them. The CDR3 reads CASSLGPRAGELFF. The CDR3, as DNA: TGTGCCAGCAGCTTAGGGCCCCGGGCCGGGGAGCTGTTTTTT.

The V and J genes are TRBV6-5 and TRBJ1-4; maybe TRBD1 (5 bases). V was pared by 0 bases and J by 8 bases, with 10 bases between. Germline V gene lookup returns CDR1 MNHEY and CDR2 SVGAGI. This CDR3 contains 14 residues. Here the CDR3 reads CASSYSGVGEKLFF. The CDR3, as DNA: TGTGCCAGCAGTTACTCGGGGGTTGGGGAAAAACTGTTTTTT.

The V gene is TRBV7-9, the J gene TRBJ2-1, with no clear D. The V and J ends lost 1 base and 8 bases respectively, with 3 bases between them. Germline CDR1 SEHNR, CDR2 FQNEAQ (reference sequence). The CDR3 has 11 amino acids. Written as DNA, the CDR3 is TGTGCCAGCAGCTTAGACCATGAGCAGTTCTTC. Protein sequence: CASSLDHEQFF.

V and J are TRBV7-9 and TRBJ2-1; 7 bases map to TRBD1. V shed 5 bases, J shed 2 bases, and the junction held 3 bases outside the gene matches. Germline assignment: CDR1 SEHNR and CDR2 FQNEAQ (reference sequence). The CDR3 spans 14 residues. The CDR3 nucleotides read TGTGCCAGCAGCCCACAGGGGCCCTACAATGAGCAGTTCTTC. As protein: CASSPQGPYNEQFF.

The V and J genes are TRBV5-4 and TRBJ2-5, with 8 bases lining up with TRBD1. CDR1 is SGHNT, CDR2 YYREEE, per germline (reference sequence). This CDR3 has 15 amino acids. V shed 6 bases, J shed 1 base, and the junction held 8 bases outside the gene matches. CDR3 in DNA: TGTGCCAGCACCGACAGGGGAAGGGCCCAAGAGACCCAGTACTTC. Its protein product is CASTDRGRAQETQYF.

The sample holds a few counts of this clone. The chain carries TRBV6-5 and TRBJ1-5; D is perhaps TRBD1 (6 bases). The germline V and J ends were trimmed by 5 bases and 1 base, with 12 bases remaining between them. CDR1 is MNHEY, CDR2 SVGAGI, per germline. The CDR3 is 15 residues long. CDR3 sequence reads: CASSKLTGSNQPQHF. The DNA of the CDR3 is TGTGCCAGCAGTAAACTTACAGGGAGCAATCAGCCCCAGCATTTT.

The rearrangement joins TRBV5-4 to TRBJ2-7; D is unclear. V was clipped by 0 bases and J by 7 bases, with 11 bases between them. This CDR3 is built from 13 residues. Germline loops: CDR1 SGHNT, CDR2 YYREEE (reference sequence). CDR3 amino acids: CASSLGSLREQYF. DNA of the CDR3: TGTGCCAGCAGCTTGGGAAGTTTAAGGGAGCAGTACTTC.

The rearrangement links TRBV19 to TRBJ2-7; 15 bases are shared with TRBD2. Germline V CDR1 and CDR2: LNHDA, SQIVND (reference sequence). The CDR3 loop spans 15 amino acids. Trimming removed 8 bases from V and 0 bases from J; junction bases left unmatched: 2. The CDR3 DNA is TGTGCCAGTGGGGGACTAGCGGGAGGCTCCTACGAGCAGTACTTC. Translation gives CASGGLAGGSYEQYF.

The chain combines TRBV4-3 with TRBJ1-2, with 9 positions matching TRBD1. The CDR3 has 15 amino acids. V trimming: 3 bases; J trimming: 8 bases; junction bases outside the gene matches: 10. The V gene's germline CDR1 is LGHNA and CDR2 YSLEER. CDR3 region: CASSHPTGGDGGYTF. CDR3 coding DNA: TGCGCCAGCAGCCACCCTACAGGGGGCGATGGCGGCTACACCTTC.

The V call is TRBV28, the J call TRBJ2-6, with unresolved D. V lost 4 bases, J lost 3 bases, and 10 bases lay in between. Germline V gene sequence: CDR1 MDHEN, CDR2 SYDVKM. This CDR3 spans 15 amino acids. The CDR3 DNA reads TGTGCCAGCAGTTCCCCCACGGGTGGGGCCAACGTCCTGACTTTC. It specifies CASSSPTGGANVLTF.

This chain connects TRBV18 to TRBJ1-5; D uncertain. The germline V and J ends were trimmed by 5 bases and 4 bases, with 9 bases remaining between them. There are 13 residues in the CDR3. Germline assignment: CDR1 KGHSH and CDR2 LQKENI. The CDR3, as DNA: TGTGCCAGCTCAGAGAGTCGAAATCAGCCCCAGCATTTT. This encodes CASSESRNQPQHF.

This clone was detected only once. This rearrangement joins TRBV7-2 to TRBJ2-7; 9 nucleotides match TRBD2. This CDR3 is 14 amino acids long. Germline loops: CDR1 SGHTA, CDR2 FQGNSA. J was trimmed by 6 bases and V by 5 bases; bases with no gene match: 8. The CDR3: CASSPSGGPSEQYF. The CDR3 bases are TGTGCCAGCAGCCCAAGCGGGGGGCCCTCCGAGCAGTACTTC.

This clone was observed a single time. J is TRBJ1-2 and V is TRBV2, with a tentative D call TRBD1 (5 bases). The ends were cut back, 6 bases at V and 4 bases at J, with 12 bases in the middle. The CDR3 extends over 13 amino acids. CDR1 SNHLY and CDR2 FYNNEI come from the germline V gene. In nucleotides, the CDR3 is TGTGCCAGCAGCCCGGGGACGGTCTATGGCTACACCTTC. Translating gives CASSPGTVYGYTF.

The chain has TRBV21-1 and TRBJ1-3; the table's D call TRBD1 went unverified against the DNA. TRBV21-1 is described as a pseudogene. CDR3 length equals 18 residues. The CDR3 bases are TGTGCCAGCAGCAAATGTTCTGTAGAGGGACAGGCTGGAAACACCATATATTTT. Residues: CASSKCSVEGQAGNTIYF.

This chain connects TRBV28 to TRBJ2-5; D perhaps matches TRBD2 (6 bases). Germline CDR1 is MDHEN and CDR2 is SYDVKM. The CDR3 runs to 18 residues. V gave up 3 bases and J gave up 5 bases, with 25 bases separating them. The CDR3 spells CASSFPSPPRESQETQYF. DNA of the CDR3: TGTGCCAGCAGTTTCCCCTCCCCCCCCCGGGAGTCTCAGGAGACCCAGTACTTC.

The CDR3 sequence: CASSLQKGDTGELFF. In nucleotides, the CDR3 is TGTGCCAGCAGTCTGCAAAAGGGGGACACCGGGGAGCTGTTTTTT. The chain couples TRBV6-6 to TRBJ2-2; D may be TRBD1 (6 bases). The V gene's germline CDR1 is MNHNY and CDR2 SVGAGI (reference sequence). CDR3 length equals 15 residues. V was trimmed by 5 bases and J by 3 bases, leaving 13 bases between them.

This clone came up once. The J gene is TRBJ1-6, the V gene TRBV28; no definite D call. The CDR3 consists of 14 residues. With 5 bases removed from V and 7 bases from J, the gap between germline ends came to 12 bases. Germline CDR1 MDHEN, CDR2 SYDVKM. The CDR3 loop reads CASSPAGGNSPLHF. CDR3 in DNA: TGTGCCAGCAGTCCTGCGGGCGGGAATTCACCCCTCCACTTT.